Listed below are T cell receptor beta chains from one sample, sequenced in a study of patients and donors after allogeneic stem cell transplantation. From the RT-PCR reads, TCRdb called clonotypes with MiXCR, one entry per CDR3 protein. The sample lists hundreds of thousands of distinct CDR3 sequences; under 20% were seen once. Material: blood, either unsorted or a sorted T cell fraction (not recorded which). The receptors shown here come from a human donor who was either an allogeneic HSCT recipient or a stem cell or donor lymphocyte infusion donor (not recorded which). It is not recorded whose cells these are; they may come from a transplant donor. Each CDR3 is given without its conserved first and last residue.

v_call: TRBV27
j_call: TRBJ2-3
cdr3_aa: ASSPSSSTQY

v_call: TRBV20-1
j_call: TRBJ1-1
cdr3_aa: SASRGGGTEAF

v_call: TRBV18
j_call: TRBJ1-2
cdr3_aa: ASSPDRGAVYGYT

v_call: TRBV11-3
j_call: TRBJ1-1
cdr3_aa: ASSYRPKNTEAF

v_call: TRBV5-1
j_call: TRBJ2-1
cdr3_aa: ASSGHTEQF

v_call: TRBV5-6
j_call: TRBJ1-1
cdr3_aa: ASSRDRGTEAF

v_call: TRBV15
j_call: TRBJ1-1
cdr3_aa: ATSRVGLRRAEAF

v_call: TRBV11-3
j_call: TRBJ1-1
cdr3_aa: ASSKRVAGGPYTEAF

v_call: TRBV12-3/TRBV12-4
j_call: TRBJ1-2
cdr3_aa: ASRGTARGYT

v_call: TRBV29-1
j_call: TRBJ1-1
cdr3_aa: STTRTANTEAF

v_call: TRBV4-1
j_call: TRBJ2-1
cdr3_aa: ASSPGAGGFYNEQF

v_call: TRBV2
j_call: TRBJ2-3
cdr3_aa: ASRWRVKSTDTQY

v_call: TRBV28
j_call: TRBJ1-2
cdr3_aa: ASNRSYYGYT

v_call: TRBV9
j_call: TRBJ2-5
cdr3_aa: ASSAARLAGGETQY

v_call: TRBV7-9
j_call: TRBJ1-2
cdr3_aa: ASSREPGQSGYT

v_call: TRBV5-1
j_call: TRBJ2-5
cdr3_aa: ASSIGTSGGAQETQY

v_call: TRBV29-1
j_call: TRBJ1-2
cdr3_aa: SVWEMNYGYT

v_call: TRBV10-3
j_call: TRBJ2-7
cdr3_aa: AISDAGTYEQY

v_call: TRBV12-3/TRBV12-4
j_call: TRBJ2-7
cdr3_aa: ASSHEGEQEQY

v_call: TRBV25-1
j_call: TRBJ2-1
cdr3_aa: ASRVAGEPFNEQF

v_call: TRBV25-1
j_call: TRBJ2-1
cdr3_aa: ASSDWTSGGASEQF

v_call: TRBV9
j_call: TRBJ2-7
cdr3_aa: ASSPGPGTSSYEQY

v_call: TRBV24-1
j_call: TRBJ1-2
cdr3_aa: ATSDSGQGPMAGGYT

v_call: TRBV12-3/TRBV12-4
j_call: TRBJ1-5
cdr3_aa: ASSTQGGPNQPQH

v_call: TRBV6-2/TRBV6-3
j_call: TRBJ1-1
cdr3_aa: ASSYSKGNTEAF

v_call: TRBV6-1
j_call: TRBJ1-2
cdr3_aa: ASTKGGGDGYT

v_call: TRBV7-9
j_call: TRBJ1-5
cdr3_aa: ASSLAIHDSNQPQH